This is a list of T cell receptor beta chains from one sample in a study of blood T cells in healthy people across ages. TCRdb re-called the 5' RACE reads through MiXCR, storing one row per CDR3 protein. The sample holds over 550,000 distinct CDR3 sequences, 25% to 35% seen once. The specimen sequenced was blood. The receptors derive from a woman older than 75 in good health. Each CDR3 is given without its conserved first and last residue. The D gene is left open where the match is weak.

J gene,V gene,D gene,CDR3 protein
TRBJ2-5,TRBV2,TRBD2,ASSRLAGEETQY
TRBJ2-5,TRBV27,TRBD2,ASKGGVNTRGETQY
TRBJ1-2,TRBV29-1,.,SVEAGLSNYGYT
TRBJ1-5,TRBV7-2,.,ASSQTRGYSNQPQH
TRBJ1-4,TRBV7-2,.,ASSATTVPNEKLF
TRBJ2-7,TRBV4-2,TRBD1,ASSLRTGGDTYEQY
TRBJ2-4,TRBV6-5,.,ASSYHREEVKNIQY
TRBJ1-2,TRBV5-1,.,ASSLLETDGYT
TRBJ1-3,TRBV7-2,TRBD1,ASSPGSGQIGNTIY
TRBJ2-5,TRBV15,TRBD2,ATSRDGLAGGDETQY
TRBJ2-1,TRBV27,.,ASSLGSVPHNEQF
TRBJ2-1,TRBV5-1,TRBD1,ASSLFGTGGNNEQF
TRBJ1-1,TRBV6-2/TRBV6-3,.,ASSYRQDGAWSTEAF
.,TRBV7-8,TRBD2,ASSLGLGGEQY
TRBJ2-3,TRBV11-2,TRBD2,ASSPGRTSGGAGDTQY
TRBJ2-7,TRBV7-2,TRBD1,AGSLASGQGAYEQY
TRBJ1-5,TRBV9,.,ASSPVSQGGSQH
TRBJ2-5,TRBV2,.,ASTRDLQETQY
TRBJ2-5,TRBV28,.,ASSPDIPQETQY
TRBJ2-1,TRBV6-2/TRBV6-3,TRBD2,ASSKERLAGSEQF
TRBJ1-4,TRBV3-1,.,ASSSRTNNEKLF
TRBJ2-7,TRBV7-2,.,ASSPRRQQLYEQY
TRBJ1-2,TRBV5-6,.,ASSSTNRYGYT
TRBJ1-1,TRBV5-1,TRBD1,ASSPGQGNTEAF
TRBJ2-1,TRBV11-2,.,ASSSKGFGQF
TRBJ1-5,TRBV11-2,.,AGSLEINQPQH
TRBJ2-5,TRBV7-2,.,ASSLAAQAETQY
TRBJ1-5,TRBV30,.,AWSVHGGPQH
TRBJ2-1,TRBV20-1,.,SAPGLLYNEQF
TRBJ2-3,TRBV20-1,TRBD2,SAPGTSGSGGTQY
TRBJ2-5,TRBV7-2,.,ASSLGAGLETQY
TRBJ1-2,TRBV20-1,TRBD1,SARTLGGQGFVNYGYT
TRBJ1-2,TRBV6-6,.,ASSFDGTTYGYT
TRBJ2-5,TRBV5-6,TRBD2,ASSLAWAGGTQY
TRBJ2-3,TRBV7-9,.,ASSFPGTSTDTQY